One TCR beta chain is described in this entry. This sample was included in a study of blood T cell repertoires in COVID-19. Self-reported history from a screening survey and questionnaire set each donor's cohort. V gave up 3 bases and J gave up 5 bases; unmatched junction bases: 2. Germline loops: CDR1 SEHNR, CDR2 FQNEAQ (reference sequence). The CDR3 length is 14 residues. In the authors' methods: Reference gene primers were amplified, and this amplification served to estimate nucleated cell counts. The data were produced by immunoSEQ multiplex PCR, yet TCRdb's version contains in-frame clones alone and is incomplete. D and trimming come from the DNA, and the V and J calls and clone size come from that table. The sample comprises approximately 130,000 clones, 80% to 90% of which are singletons, and around 2.5% rests with the top ten.

Material: PBMCs or T cells enriched from blood (not recorded which). The chain uses TRBV7-9 and TRBJ2-1; 9 bases are a match to TRBD2. The TCR comes from a woman aged 45-65 years who had recovered from COVID-19. CDR3 region: CASSFLAGDNEQFF. CDR3 nucleotide sequence: TGTGCCAGCAGCTTCTTAGCGGGGGACAATGAGCAGTTCTTC.